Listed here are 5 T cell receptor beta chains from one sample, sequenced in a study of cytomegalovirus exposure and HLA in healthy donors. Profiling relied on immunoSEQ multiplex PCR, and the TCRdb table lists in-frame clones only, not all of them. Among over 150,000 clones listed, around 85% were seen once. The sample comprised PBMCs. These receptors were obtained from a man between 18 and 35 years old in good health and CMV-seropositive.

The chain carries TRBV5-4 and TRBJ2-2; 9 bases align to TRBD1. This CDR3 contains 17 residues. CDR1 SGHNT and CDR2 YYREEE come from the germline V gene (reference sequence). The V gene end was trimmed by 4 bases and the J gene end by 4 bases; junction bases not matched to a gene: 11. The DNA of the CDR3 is TGTGCCAGCAGCCGATACCCCGGACAGGGGCGCACCGGGGAGCTGTTTTTT. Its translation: CASSRYPGQGRTGELFF.

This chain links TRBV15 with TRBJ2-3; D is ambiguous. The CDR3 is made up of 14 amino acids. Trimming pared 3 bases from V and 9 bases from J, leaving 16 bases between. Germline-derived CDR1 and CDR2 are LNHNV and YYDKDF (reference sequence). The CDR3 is CATSRASEFGTQYF. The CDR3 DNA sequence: TGTGCCACCAGCAGGGCTAGTGAATTTGGGACGCAGTATTTT. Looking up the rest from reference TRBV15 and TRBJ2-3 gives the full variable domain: DAMVIQNPRYQVTQFGKPVTLSCSQTLNHNVMYWYQQKSSQAPKLLFHYYDKDFNNEADTPDNFQSRRPNTSFCFLDIRSPGLGDTAMYLCATSRASEFGTQYFGPGTRLTVL.

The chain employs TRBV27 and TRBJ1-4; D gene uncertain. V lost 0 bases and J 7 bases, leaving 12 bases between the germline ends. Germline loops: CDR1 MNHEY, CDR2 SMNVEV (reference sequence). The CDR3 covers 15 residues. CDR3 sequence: CASSLSWQLSEKLFF. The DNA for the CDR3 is TGTGCCAGCAGTTTATCTTGGCAGTTAAGTGAAAAACTGTTTTTT.

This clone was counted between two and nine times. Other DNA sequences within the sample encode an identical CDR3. CDR3 sequence: CASSLSTGYEQYF. The CDR3 region has the DNA TGTGCCAGCAGTTTATCGACAGGTTACGAGCAGTACTTC. The chain recombines TRBV27 with TRBJ2-7; tentatively, D is TRBD1 (6 bases). Germline V gene sequence: CDR1 MNHEY, CDR2 SMNVEV (reference sequence). The germline V and J ends were trimmed by 0 bases and 4 bases, with 7 bases remaining between them. The CDR3 is made up of 13 amino acids.

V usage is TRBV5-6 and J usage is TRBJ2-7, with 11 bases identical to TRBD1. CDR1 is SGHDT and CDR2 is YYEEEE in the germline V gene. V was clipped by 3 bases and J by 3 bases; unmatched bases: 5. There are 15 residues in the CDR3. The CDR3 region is CASSSEDRGLYEQYF. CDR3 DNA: TGTGCCAGCAGCTCAGAGGACAGGGGGCTCTACGAGCAGTACTTC.